These 9 T cell receptor beta chains share one sample of origin, sequenced in a study of CD8 T cells in ankylosing spondylitis. Their recognized antigens are unknown. MiXCR, run by TCRdb on the 5' RACE reads, gives a single entry per CDR3 protein. The sample lists 350,000 to 450,000 distinct CDR3 sequences, around 26% occurring once. Study-wide results and caveats: It appeared that ankylosing spondylitis blood was characterized by a TCR beta motif of fewer than ten highly homologous variants.

Sequencing was done on a sample of blood, either unsorted or a sorted T cell fraction (not recorded which). The receptors originated from a male donor with ankylosing spondylitis.

This clonotype was seen a few times. This chain uses TRBV12-3 or TRBV12-4 with TRBJ1-2; tentatively, D is TRBD1 (6 bases). This CDR3 contains 12 residues. V lost 5 bases and J 8 bases, leaving 12 bases between the germline ends. The chain's CDR3 is CASSQTGPGYTF. The CDR3 nucleotides read TGTGCCAGCAGTCAGACAGGTCCCGGCTACACCTTC.

This clonotype was detected a few times. V and J are TRBV3-1 and TRBJ2-1; no reliable D call. V gave up 4 bases and J gave up 10 bases, with 20 bases separating them. The germline V gene has CDR1 LGHDT and CDR2 YNNKEL (reference sequence). CDR3 length equals 15 residues. This chain's CDR3 is CASSRQVTATQEQFF. In DNA, the CDR3 is TGTGCCAGCAGCCGCCAGGTAACGGCCACACAGGAGCAGTTCTTC.

This clonotype was detected only a few times. This rearrangement joins TRBV12-3 or TRBV12-4 to TRBJ2-1; TRBD2 matches 8 bases. The CDR3 runs 15 residues. After removal of 3 bases from V and 7 bases from J, the junction contained 8 bases not matched to a gene. For the CDR3, the DNA is TGTGCCAGCAGTTTTGCGGTAGCGGGATTTAATGAGCAGTTCTTC. This translates into CASSFAVAGFNEQFF.

The chain employs TRBV20-1 and TRBJ1-3; the match to TRBD1 covers 9 bases. The V and J ends lost 1 base and 2 bases, in that order; junction bases with no gene match: 6. Germline CDR1 reads DFQATT; CDR2 reads SNEGSKA (reference sequence). This CDR3 has 16 residues. CDR3 nucleotide sequence: TGCAGTGCTAGAGGCGGACAGGGGCGCCCTGGAAACACCATATATTTT. This encodes CSARGGQGRPGNTIYF.

This sequence joins TRBV5-1 and TRBJ2-5, with 7 bases identical to TRBD1. Germline CDR1 SGHRS, CDR2 YFSETQ. This CDR3 comprises 13 residues. V lost 9 bases to trimming and J lost 5 bases; unmatched junction nucleotides: 10. The CDR3 DNA reads as TGCGCCACCCACAGGGGATCGGGTGAGACCCAGTACTTC. It yields the protein CATHRGSGETQYF. Complete variable domain (other parts from reference TRBV5-1 and TRBJ2-5): KAGVTQTPRYLIKTRGQQVTLSCSPISGHRSVSWYQQTPGQGLQFLFEYFSETQRNKGNFPGRFSGRQFSNSRSEMNVSTLELGDSALYLCATHRGSGETQYFGPGTRLLVL.

V usage is TRBV29-1 and J usage is TRBJ2-5; TRBD2 agrees at 12 bases. CDR1 SQVTM and CDR2 ANQGSEA come from the germline V gene. Unmatched junction bases numbered 4, after V lost 2 bases and J lost 6 bases. The CDR3 has 14 amino acids. The CDR3 DNA is TGCAGCGTTGAACTAGCGGGAGGGAGGAAGACCCAGTACTTC. It translates to CSVELAGGRKTQYF.

This clonotype was counted only a few times. The gene calls are TRBV7-9 and TRBJ1-1; D perhaps matches TRBD1 (6 bases). The ends were cut back, 2 bases at V and 5 bases at J, with 15 bases in the middle. Germline CDR1 SEHNR, CDR2 FQNEAQ (reference sequence). The CDR3 loop spans 15 amino acids. CDR3 in amino acids: CASSLLRFGTTEAFF. The DNA of the CDR3 is TGTGCCAGCAGCTTACTACGGTTCGGGACAACTGAAGCTTTCTTT.

There are a few counts of this clonotype. The rearrangement links TRBV5-1 to TRBJ2-1, with 12 bases aligning to TRBD2. Germline V CDR1 and CDR2: SGHRS, YFSETQ. J gave up 5 bases and V 2 bases, and 2 bases lay outside the gene matches. The CDR3 runs 15 residues. As DNA, the CDR3 is TGCGCCAGCAGCTTAGGGACTAGCGGGCACAATGAGCAGTTCTTC. Its translation is CASSLGTSGHNEQFF. The full variable domain, rest sourced from reference TRBV5-1 and TRBJ2-1, is KAGVTQTPRYLIKTRGQQVTLSCSPISGHRSVSWYQQTPGQGLQFLFEYFSETQRNKGNFPGRFSGRQFSNSRSEMNVSTLELGDSALYLCASSLGTSGHNEQFFGPGTRLTVL.

This clonotype has just one count. The gene calls are TRBV20-1 and TRBJ2-3; 9 bases are a match to TRBD2. V lost 5 bases to trimming and J lost 5 bases; unmatched junction nucleotides: 14. The length of the CDR3 is 16 residues. CDR1 is DFQATT, CDR2 SNEGSKA, per germline (reference sequence). The chain's CDR3 is CSARQDSGSPGDTQYF. The CDR3 nucleotides are TGCAGTGCTCGCCAAGATAGCGGGAGTCCGGGAGATACGCAGTATTTT.